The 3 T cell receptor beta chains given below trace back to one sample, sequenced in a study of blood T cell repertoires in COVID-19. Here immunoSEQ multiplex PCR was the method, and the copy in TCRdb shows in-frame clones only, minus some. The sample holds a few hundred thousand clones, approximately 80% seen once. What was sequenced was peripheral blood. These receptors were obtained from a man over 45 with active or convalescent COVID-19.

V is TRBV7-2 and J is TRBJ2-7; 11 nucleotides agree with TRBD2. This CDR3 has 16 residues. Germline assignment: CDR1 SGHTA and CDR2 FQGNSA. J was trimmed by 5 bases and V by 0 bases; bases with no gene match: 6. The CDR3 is CASSLATLAGGHEQYF. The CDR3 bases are TGTGCCAGCAGCTTAGCTACTCTAGCGGGAGGACACGAGCAGTACTTC.

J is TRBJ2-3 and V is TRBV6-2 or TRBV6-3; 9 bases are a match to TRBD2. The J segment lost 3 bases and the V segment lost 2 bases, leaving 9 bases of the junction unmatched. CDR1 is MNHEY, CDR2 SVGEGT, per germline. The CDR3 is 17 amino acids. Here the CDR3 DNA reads TGTGCCAGCAGTTACGAAAAGACTAGCGGCTTAACAGATACGCAGTATTTT. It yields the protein CASSYEKTSGLTDTQYF.

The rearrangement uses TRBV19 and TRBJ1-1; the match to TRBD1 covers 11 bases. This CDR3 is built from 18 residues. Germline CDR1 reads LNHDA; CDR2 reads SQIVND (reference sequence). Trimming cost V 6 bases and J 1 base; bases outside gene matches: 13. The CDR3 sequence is CASSWVSTGTGGNTEAFF. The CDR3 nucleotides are TGTGCCAGTAGCTGGGTGTCTACCGGGACAGGGGGGAACACTGAAGCTTTCTTT.